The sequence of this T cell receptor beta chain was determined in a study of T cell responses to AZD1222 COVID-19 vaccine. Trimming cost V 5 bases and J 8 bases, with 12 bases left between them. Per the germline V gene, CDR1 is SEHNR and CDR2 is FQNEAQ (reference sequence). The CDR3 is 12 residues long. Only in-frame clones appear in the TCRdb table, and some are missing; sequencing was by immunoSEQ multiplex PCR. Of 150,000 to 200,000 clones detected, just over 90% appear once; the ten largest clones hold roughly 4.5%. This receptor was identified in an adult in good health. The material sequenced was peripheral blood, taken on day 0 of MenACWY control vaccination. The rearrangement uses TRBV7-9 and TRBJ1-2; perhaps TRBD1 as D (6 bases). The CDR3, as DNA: TGTGCCAGCAGCCCCGGACAGTGGGGCTACACCTTC. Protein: CASSPGQWGYTF. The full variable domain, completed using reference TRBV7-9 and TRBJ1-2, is DTGVSQNPRHKITKRGQNVTFRCDPISEHNRLYWYRQTLGQGPEFLTYFQNEAQLEKSRLLSDRFSAERPKGSFSTLEIQRTEQGDSAMYLCASSPGQWGYTFGSGTRLTVV.